One and the same sample provided the 5 T cell receptor beta chains below, sequenced in a study of blood T cell repertoires in COVID-19. TCRdb keeps only in-frame clones here, not all; method: immunoSEQ multiplex PCR. Here the sample spans about 54,000 clones, less than 95% being singletons. The specimen was peripheral blood. The source is a woman aged 35 to 49 with active COVID-19.

The chain recombines TRBV6-2 or TRBV6-3 with TRBJ2-2, with D tentatively TRBD1 (6 bases). Trimming removed 6 bases at V and 2 bases at J, with 13 bases between. CDR3 length: 15 amino acids. The germline CDR1 and CDR2 sequences are MNHEY and SVGEGT. CDR3 sequence reads: CASSRGQLNTGELFF. CDR3 in DNA: TGTGCCAGCAGCCGGGGACAACTTAACACCGGGGAGCTGTTTTTT.

The rearrangement joins TRBV4-2 to TRBJ2-1; tentatively, D is TRBD1 (6 bases). Germline lookup yields CDR1 LGHNA and CDR2 YNFKEQ. Between the trimmed V and J ends, which lost 2 bases and 7 bases, there was a span of 9 bases. This CDR3 has 13 residues. CDR3 nucleotides: TGTGCCAGCAGCCAAACTAGGGGGAATGAGCAGTTCTTC. As protein: CASSQTRGNEQFF.

The rearrangement joins TRBV15 to TRBJ2-7; perhaps TRBD1 as D (5 bases). V lost 0 bases, J lost 3 bases, and 12 bases lay in between. The germline V gene encodes CDR1 LNHNV and CDR2 YYDKDF (reference sequence). This CDR3 contains 15 residues. CDR3 coding DNA: TGTGCCACCAGCAGAGATCAGGCAGGGCGCTACGAGCAGTACTTC. Translating it yields CATSRDQAGRYEQYF.

This clone came up a few times. The chain joins TRBV11-2 to TRBJ1-2, with 9 bases fitting TRBD1. CDR1 is SGHAT and CDR2 is FQNNGV in the germline V gene. The CDR3 totals 14 residues. Trimming cost V 5 bases and J 8 bases; bases outside gene matches: 9. The CDR3 DNA reads as TGTGCCAGCAGCACCTTAGACAGGGGGAGAGGCTACACCTTC. Encoded protein: CASSTLDRGRGYTF.

The gene calls are TRBV4-1 and TRBJ1-2; tentative D call: TRBD1 (5 bases). The CDR3 consists of 15 residues. The V end was cut by 0 bases, the J end by 2 bases, with 10 bases between. Germline CDR1 reads MGHRA; CDR2 reads YSYEKL. CDR3 residues: CASSQDSGGNYGYTF. CDR3 sequence (DNA): TGCGCCAGCAGCCAAGATTCGGGGGGAAACTATGGCTACACCTTC.